These T cell receptor beta chains were read from a single sample in a study of radiation and T cells in renal cell carcinoma. Sequenced by immunoSEQ multiplex PCR; TCRdb stores in-frame clones only, minus some. Altogether about 130,000 clones are present, 81% being singletons, with the ten largest covering roughly 6%. The sequences come from blood, collected from a patient whose treatment included radiotherapy and nephrectomy. These receptors originate from a man in his fifties with renal cell carcinoma. CDR3s include the opening cysteine and the closing phenylalanine or tryptophan. Only part of the rows carry a size: once, few, many, or a class if the clone is expanded.

V: TRBV7-9; J: TRBJ2-5; size: -; CDR3: CASSFGGTGGSETQYF
V: TRBV2; J: TRBJ2-2; size: -; CDR3: CASRTQVFGGELFF
V: TRBV29-1; J: TRBJ2-1; size: -; CDR3: CSVAEYNEQFF
V: TRBV4-2; J: TRBJ1-4; size: -; CDR3: CASSRVMGQGNEKLFF
V: TRBV12-5; J: TRBJ2-1; size: -; CDR3: CASAWEGNEQFF
V: TRBV4-1; J: TRBJ2-1; size: -; CDR3: CASSPSMTGNEQFF
V: TRBV6-5; J: TRBJ2-7; size: -; CDR3: CASSYSSGGPLEQYF
V: TRBV6-4; J: TRBJ1-2; size: -; CDR3: CASSDFSRGYGYTF
V: TRBV7-2; J: TRBJ2-7; size: once; CDR3: CASSRQGYEQYF
V: TRBV6-1; J: TRBJ1-2; size: -; CDR3: CATAGGNNYGYTF
V: TRBV7-3; J: TRBJ2-5; size: -; CDR3: CASSLARDIGETQYF
V: TRBV5-1; J: TRBJ2-7; size: -; CDR3: CASSYTGGWSYEQYF
V: TRBV5-1; J: TRBJ2-7; size: -; CDR3: CASSLGTSDSYEQYF
V: TRBV6-1; J: TRBJ1-3; size: once; CDR3: CASRDQGFSGNTIYF
V: TRBV5-4; J: TRBJ1-2; size: -; CDR3: CASSRDRDYGYTF
V: TRBV5-1; J: TRBJ1-6; size: -; CDR3: CASSLGEGTSPLHF
V: TRBV4-3; J: TRBJ2-6; size: -; CDR3: CASSQGHRGAVSGANVLTF
V: TRBV20-1; J: TRBJ1-1; size: -; CDR3: CSARDKGRHCF
V: TRBV2; J: TRBJ2-7; size: -; CDR3: CASSLFSGSSYEQYF
V: TRBV18; J: TRBJ2-7; size: -; CDR3: CASSPRQGKAYEQYF
V: TRBV7-8; J: TRBJ2-5; size: few; CDR3: CASSFIAGVGETQYF
V: TRBV30; J: TRBJ2-5; size: -; CDR3: CAWTRGVAETQYF
V: TRBV14; J: TRBJ2-6; size: -; CDR3: CASSRSSGANVLTF
V: TRBV7-9; J: TRBJ2-5; size: -; CDR3: CASSSAGGLQETQYF
V: TRBV6-5; J: TRBJ2-6; size: -; CDR3: CASSSSVSGANVLTF
V: TRBV5-1; J: TRBJ1-2; size: -; CDR3: CASGIQGATDGYTF